This T cell receptor beta chain was documented in a study of regulatory T cells in long-lasting Graves disease. Study outcomes and limitations: Persistent Graves' patients had lower TCR diversity than newly diagnosed ones.

Sequencing libraries for TCR beta were prepared with iRepertoire HTBI primers and Arm-PCR of CDR3 regions. TCRdb reprocessed the multiplex PCR reads via MiXCR and lists one record per CDR3 protein. The sample lists 400,000 to 450,000 distinct CDR3 sequences, 15% occurring once. Indicated time point: newly diagnosed GD, antithyroid drugs for less than 3 months. The authors made the TCR library using RNA they extracted from PBMCs. Ten or more counts support this clonotype. Antigen unknown. CDR3 length: 15 residues. Germline lookup yields CDR1 MNHGY and CDR2 SVAAGI. V was trimmed by 3 bases and J by 5 bases, leaving 16 bases between them. These sequences were also reported in another study, on T cells in Graves' hyperthyroidism and ophthalmopathy. This second study notes: Researchers ran a first-round RT-PCR on the TCR CDR3 using the HTBI primer set.

This material consisted of peripheral blood mononuclear cells (PBMCs), taken at new diagnosis, from a patient treated with antithyroid drugs. The clonotype originates from a woman aged 25 to 39 with Graves disease. The J gene is TRBJ1-1, the V gene TRBV6-9; D perhaps matches TRBD1 (6 bases). The CDR3 DNA sequence: TGTGCCAGCAGTTACGGGGGGGCCTCGGGGACTGAAGCTTTCTTT. It translates to CASSYGGASGTEAFF.